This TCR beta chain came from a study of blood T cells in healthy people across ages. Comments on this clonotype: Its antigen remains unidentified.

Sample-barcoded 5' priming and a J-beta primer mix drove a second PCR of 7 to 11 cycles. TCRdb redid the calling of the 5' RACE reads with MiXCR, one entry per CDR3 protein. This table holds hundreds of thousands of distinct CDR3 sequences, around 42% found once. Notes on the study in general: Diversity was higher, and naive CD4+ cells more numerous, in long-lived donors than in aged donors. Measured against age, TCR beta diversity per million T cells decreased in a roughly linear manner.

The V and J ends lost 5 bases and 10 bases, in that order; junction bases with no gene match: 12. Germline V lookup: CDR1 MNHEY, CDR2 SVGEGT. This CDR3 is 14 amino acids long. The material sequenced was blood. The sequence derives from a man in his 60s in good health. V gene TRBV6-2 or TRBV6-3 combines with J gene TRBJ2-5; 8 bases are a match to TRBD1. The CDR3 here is CASSGTGQGWVQYF. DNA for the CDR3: TGTGCCAGCAGTGGGACAGGACAGGGCTGGGTCCAGTACTTC.